The sequence of this T cell receptor (beta chain) was determined in a study of cytomegalovirus exposure and HLA in healthy donors. Study-level points and caveats: Follow-up analysis found HLA locus-dependent TCR association rates, highest for DRB1 and lowest for HLA-C. Trimming of TCR beta V- and J-genes showed a link, identified in a later analysis, to a missense DCLRE1C variant. CMV serostatus alone was available as immune exposure information.

The donors were healthy bone marrow donors. PCR used 60 Vbeta primers and 13 Jbeta primers. Clones were read by immunoSEQ multiplex PCR, and TCRdb kept only the in-frame ones, dropping some. Here the sample spans some 160,000 clones, 60% to 80% being singletons. Trimming took 0 bases from V and 3 from J; bases not matched to a gene: 1. Germline CDR1 reads LGHNA; CDR2 reads YSLEER. CDR3 length: 16 residues. For this clone: The antigen is unknown.

The sequence derives from a man in his fifties or sixties in good health and CMV-seropositive. This sequence joins TRBV4-3 and TRBJ2-1; 11 bases line up with TRBD2. The sample was PBMCs. The CDR3, as DNA: TGCGCCAGCAGCCAAGATACTAGCGGGGGCTACAATGAGCAGTTCTTC. Amino acids: CASSQDTSGGYNEQFF.